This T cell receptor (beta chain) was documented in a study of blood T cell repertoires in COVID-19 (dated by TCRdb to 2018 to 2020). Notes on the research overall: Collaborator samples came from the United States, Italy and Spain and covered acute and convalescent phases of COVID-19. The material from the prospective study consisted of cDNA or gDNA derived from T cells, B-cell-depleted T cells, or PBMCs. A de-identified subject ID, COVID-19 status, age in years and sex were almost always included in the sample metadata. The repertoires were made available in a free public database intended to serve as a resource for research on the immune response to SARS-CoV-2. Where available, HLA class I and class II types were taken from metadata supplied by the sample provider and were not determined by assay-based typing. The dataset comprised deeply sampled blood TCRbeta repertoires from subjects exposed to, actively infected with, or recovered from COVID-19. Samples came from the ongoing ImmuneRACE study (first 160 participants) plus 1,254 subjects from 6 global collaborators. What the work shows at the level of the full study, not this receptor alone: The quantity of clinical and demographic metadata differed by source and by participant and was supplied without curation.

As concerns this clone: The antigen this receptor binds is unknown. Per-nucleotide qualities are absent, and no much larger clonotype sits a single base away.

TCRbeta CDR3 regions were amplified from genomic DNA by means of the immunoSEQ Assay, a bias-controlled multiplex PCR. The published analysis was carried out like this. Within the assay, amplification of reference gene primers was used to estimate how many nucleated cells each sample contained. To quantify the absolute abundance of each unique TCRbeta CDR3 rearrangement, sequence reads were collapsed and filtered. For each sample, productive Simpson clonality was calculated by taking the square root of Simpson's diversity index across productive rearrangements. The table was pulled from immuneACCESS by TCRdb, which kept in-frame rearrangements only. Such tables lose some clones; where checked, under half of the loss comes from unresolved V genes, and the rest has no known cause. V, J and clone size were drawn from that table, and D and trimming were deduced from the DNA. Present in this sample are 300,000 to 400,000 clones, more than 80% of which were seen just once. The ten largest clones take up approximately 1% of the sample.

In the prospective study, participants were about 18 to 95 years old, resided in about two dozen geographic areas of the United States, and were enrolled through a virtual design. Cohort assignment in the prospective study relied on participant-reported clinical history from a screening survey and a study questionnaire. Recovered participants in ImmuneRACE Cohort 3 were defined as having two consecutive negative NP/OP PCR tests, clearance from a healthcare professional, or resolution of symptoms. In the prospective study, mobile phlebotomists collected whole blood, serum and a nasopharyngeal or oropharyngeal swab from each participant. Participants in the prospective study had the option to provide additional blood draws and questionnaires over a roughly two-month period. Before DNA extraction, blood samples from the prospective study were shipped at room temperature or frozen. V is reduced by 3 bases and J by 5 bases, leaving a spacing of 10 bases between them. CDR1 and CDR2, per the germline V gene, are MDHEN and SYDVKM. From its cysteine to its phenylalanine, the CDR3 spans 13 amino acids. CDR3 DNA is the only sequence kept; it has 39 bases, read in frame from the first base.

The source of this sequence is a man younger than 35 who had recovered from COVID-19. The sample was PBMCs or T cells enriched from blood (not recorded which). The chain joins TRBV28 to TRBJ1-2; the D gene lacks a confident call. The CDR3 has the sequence CASSLGRDYGYTF. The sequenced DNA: TGTGCCAGCAGTTTGGGCAGAGATTATGGCTACACCTTC.